One and the same sample provided the 6 T cell receptor beta chains below, sequenced in a study of T-cell memory formation after mild COVID-19. TCRdb reprocessed the 5' RACE reads with MiXCR, giving one entry per CDR3 protein. The table records about 430,000 distinct CDR3 sequences, under 20% of them present only once. Input material: PBMCs or a T cell subset sorted from them (not recorded which). Receptor source: a man younger than 30 who had mild COVID-19 (a few samples of this study predate the infection). Cell type and time point are not known.

The sample holds a few counts of this clonotype. V and J are TRBV7-2 and TRBJ2-3; 8 bases map to TRBD1. The CDR3 is made up of 15 amino acids. The V segment lost 5 bases and the J segment 6 bases; nucleotides outside the gene matches: 10. Germline assignment: CDR1 SGHTA and CDR2 FQGNSA. The CDR3 DNA reads as TGTGCCAGCAGCAAAGGACAGGGATGGACGGATACGCAGTATTTT. Amino acids: CASSKGQGWTDTQYF.

This clonotype was counted between two and nine times. The CDR3 spells CASSLGWGASGNTIYF. The DNA for the CDR3 is TGTGCCAGCAGTTTAGGGTGGGGGGCATCTGGAAACACCATATATTTT. V usage is TRBV12-3 or TRBV12-4 and J usage is TRBJ1-3, with D possibly TRBD1 on 6 matching bases. There are 16 residues in the CDR3. V lost 1 base and J 1 base, leaving 11 bases between the germline ends.

This chain links TRBV20-1 with TRBJ2-7; TRBD2 agrees at 9 bases. The trim removed 8 bases at V and 3 bases at J, leaving 8 bases unmatched. Germline V lookup: CDR1 DFQATT, CDR2 SNEGSKA (reference sequence). This CDR3 contains 13 residues. CDR3 bases: TGCAGTTACCCTAGGCGGGGGGGCTACGAGCAGTACTTC. It translates to CSYPRRGGYEQYF.

In this sample, this clonotype turned up a few times. V gene TRBV6-2 or TRBV6-3 combines with J gene TRBJ2-2; weak D call: TRBD2 (5 bases). With 0 bases removed from V and 3 bases from J, the gap between germline ends came to 11 bases. The CDR3 is 16 residues long. Per the germline V gene, CDR1 is MNHEY and CDR2 is SVGEGT. CDR3 region: CASSYSWRLDTGELFF. Here the CDR3 DNA reads TGTGCCAGCAGTTACTCATGGAGGTTGGACACCGGGGAGCTGTTTTTT.

This clonotype was observed a few times. V and J are TRBV29-1 and TRBJ2-2, with D hard to call. Trimming took off 4 bases at V and 7 bases at J, with 16 bases between the two ends. Germline V gives CDR1 SQVTM, CDR2 ANQGSEA. The CDR3 length is 14 residues. The CDR3 is CSVASAGTHGELFF. In DNA form, the CDR3 reads TGCAGCGTTGCTTCGGCAGGAACACACGGGGAGCTGTTTTTT.

The chain links TRBV29-1 to TRBJ2-4; a weak D match, TRBD2 (5 bases). Germline V lookup: CDR1 SQVTM, CDR2 ANQGSEA. Trimming shortened V by 1 base and J by 3 bases, and 10 bases separated the two germline ends. The CDR3 has 14 residues. CDR3 sequence reads: CSVEVGDGKNIQYF. The DNA for the CDR3 is TGCAGCGTTGAAGTCGGGGATGGCAAAAACATTCAGTACTTC.